This TCR beta chain was profiled in a study of CD8 T cells in ankylosing spondylitis. This clonotype has at least ten counts. TCRdb called the 5' RACE reads again in MiXCR, with one record for every CDR3 protein. The sample lists tens of thousands of distinct CDR3 sequences; approximately 6% were seen once. The CDR3 length is 16 residues. Deletions cut 6 bases from V and 0 bases from J, with 15 bases between. The germline CDR1 and CDR2 sequences are SGHAT and FQDESV (reference sequence). The receptor's source is a male donor with ankylosing spondylitis or in good health (not recorded which). The sequenced sample was blood, either unsorted or a sorted T cell fraction (not recorded which). The chain couples TRBV11-1 to TRBJ2-1; maybe TRBD1 (6 bases). The CDR3 protein is CASSKGVASSYNEQFF. CDR3 nucleotides: TGTGCCAGCAGTAAGGGGGTCGCCAGCTCCTACAATGAGCAGTTCTTC.